This T cell receptor beta chain was recovered during a study of molecular identifiers for immune sequencing clone quantification. The CDR3 is made up of 14 amino acids. The germline V and J ends were trimmed by 4 bases and 7 bases, with 13 bases remaining between them. Germline V gene sequence: CDR1 MNHEY, CDR2 SVGEGT. By its share, this clonotype is medium-sized. Using its own MiXCR run on the PCR reads, TCRdb lists one record per CDR3 protein. The profile shows about 12,000 distinct CDR3 sequences, roughly 16% of them singletons. This TCR was recovered from a human donor in good health. Some libraries in this study had Jurkat cell RNA spiked in. The sequencing sample was made of naive CD8+ T cells from blood, with Jurkat cell RNA spiked in. Described subset: FACS-sorted CD8+CD4-CCR7+CD45RA+ naive T cells. The chain employs TRBV6-2 or TRBV6-3 and TRBJ2-2; D not certain. The CDR3: CASSLTILDGELFF. CDR3 DNA sequence: TGTGCCAGCAGTTTAACAATCTTGGACGGGGAGCTGTTTTTT.